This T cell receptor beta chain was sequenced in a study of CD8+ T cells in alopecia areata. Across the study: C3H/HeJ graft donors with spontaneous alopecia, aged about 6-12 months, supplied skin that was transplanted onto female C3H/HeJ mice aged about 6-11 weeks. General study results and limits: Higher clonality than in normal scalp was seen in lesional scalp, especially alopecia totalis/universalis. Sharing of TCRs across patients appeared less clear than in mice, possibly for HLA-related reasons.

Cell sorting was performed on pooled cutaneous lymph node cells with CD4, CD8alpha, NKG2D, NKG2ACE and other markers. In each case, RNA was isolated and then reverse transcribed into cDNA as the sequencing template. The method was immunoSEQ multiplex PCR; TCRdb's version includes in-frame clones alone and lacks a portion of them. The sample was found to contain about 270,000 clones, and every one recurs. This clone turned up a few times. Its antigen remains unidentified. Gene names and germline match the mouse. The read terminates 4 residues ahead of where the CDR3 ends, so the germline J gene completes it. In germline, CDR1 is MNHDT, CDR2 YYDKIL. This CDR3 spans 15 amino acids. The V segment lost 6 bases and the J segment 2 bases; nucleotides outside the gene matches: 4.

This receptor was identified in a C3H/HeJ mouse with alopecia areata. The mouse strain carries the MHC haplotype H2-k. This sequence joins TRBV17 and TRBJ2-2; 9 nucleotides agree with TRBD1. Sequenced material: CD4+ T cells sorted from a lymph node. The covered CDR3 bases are TGTGCTAGCAGGAGGGACAGGGAGAACACCGGG. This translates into CASRRDRENTG. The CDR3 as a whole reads CASRRDRENTGQLYF.